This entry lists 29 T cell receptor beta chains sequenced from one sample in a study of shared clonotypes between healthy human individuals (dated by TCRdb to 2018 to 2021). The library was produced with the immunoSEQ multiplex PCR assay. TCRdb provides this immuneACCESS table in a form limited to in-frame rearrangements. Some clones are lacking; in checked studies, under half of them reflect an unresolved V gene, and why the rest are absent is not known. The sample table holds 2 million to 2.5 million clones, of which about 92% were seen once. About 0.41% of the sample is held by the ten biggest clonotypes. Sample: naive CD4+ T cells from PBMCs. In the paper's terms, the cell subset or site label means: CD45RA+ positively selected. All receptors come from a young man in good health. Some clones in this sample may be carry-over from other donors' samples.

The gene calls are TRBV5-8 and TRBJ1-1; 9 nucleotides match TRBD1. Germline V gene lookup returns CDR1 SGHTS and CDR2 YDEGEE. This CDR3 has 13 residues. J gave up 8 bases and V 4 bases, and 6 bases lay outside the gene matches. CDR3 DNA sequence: TGTGCCAGCAGCCTGGACAGGGGTAGGGAAGCTTTCTTT. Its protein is CASSLDRGREAFF.

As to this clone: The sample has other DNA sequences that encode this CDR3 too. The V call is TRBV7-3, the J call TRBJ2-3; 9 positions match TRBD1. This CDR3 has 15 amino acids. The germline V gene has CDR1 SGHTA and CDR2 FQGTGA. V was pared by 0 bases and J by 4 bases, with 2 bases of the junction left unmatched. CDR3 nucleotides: TGTGCCAGCAGCTTAACGGGACAGGGAGCAGATACGCAGTATTTT. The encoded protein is CASSLTGQGADTQYF.

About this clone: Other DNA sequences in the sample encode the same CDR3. CDR3 loop: CASSAGGYEQYF. The CDR3 DNA follows: TGTGCCAGCAGTGCGGGGGGGTACGAGCAGTACTTC. The rearrangement links TRBV6-1 to TRBJ2-7; 8 nucleotides align to TRBD2. The trim removed 4 bases at V and 4 bases at J, leaving 0 bases unmatched. The CDR3 sequence is 12 residues long. Germline CDR1 is MNHNS and CDR2 is SASEGT.

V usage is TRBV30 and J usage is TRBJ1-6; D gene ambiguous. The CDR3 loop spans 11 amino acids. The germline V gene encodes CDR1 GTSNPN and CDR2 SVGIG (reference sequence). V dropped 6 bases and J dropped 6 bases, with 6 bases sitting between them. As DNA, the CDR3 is TGTGCCTGTCCACTTAATTCACCCCTCCACTTT. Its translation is CACPLNSPLHF. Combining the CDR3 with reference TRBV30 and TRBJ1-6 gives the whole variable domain SQTIHQWPATLVQPVGSPLSLECTVEGTSNPNLYWYRQAAGRGLQLLFYSVGIGQISSEVPQNLSASRPQDRQFILSSKKLLLSDSGFYLCACPLNSPLHFGNGTRLTVT.

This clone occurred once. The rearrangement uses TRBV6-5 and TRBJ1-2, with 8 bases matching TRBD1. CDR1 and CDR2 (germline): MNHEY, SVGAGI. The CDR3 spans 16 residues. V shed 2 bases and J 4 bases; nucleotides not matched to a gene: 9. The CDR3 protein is CASSYPNRGGGYGYTF. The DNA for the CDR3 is TGTGCCAGCAGTTACCCCAACAGGGGGGGTGGCTATGGCTACACCTTC.

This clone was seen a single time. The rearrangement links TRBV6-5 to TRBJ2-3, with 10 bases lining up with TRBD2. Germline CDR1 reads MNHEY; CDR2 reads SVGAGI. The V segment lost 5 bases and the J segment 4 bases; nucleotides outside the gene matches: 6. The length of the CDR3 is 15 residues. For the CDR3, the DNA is TGTGCCAGCAGTAAACCGGGACTAGCGTCAGATACGCAGTATTTT. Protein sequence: CASSKPGLASDTQYF.

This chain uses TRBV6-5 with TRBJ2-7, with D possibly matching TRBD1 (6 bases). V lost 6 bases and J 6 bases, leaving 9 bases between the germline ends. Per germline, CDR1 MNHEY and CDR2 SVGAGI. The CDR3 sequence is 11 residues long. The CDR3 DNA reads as TGTGCCAGCAGACAGGGCATCGAGCAGTACTTC. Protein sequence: CASRQGIEQYF.

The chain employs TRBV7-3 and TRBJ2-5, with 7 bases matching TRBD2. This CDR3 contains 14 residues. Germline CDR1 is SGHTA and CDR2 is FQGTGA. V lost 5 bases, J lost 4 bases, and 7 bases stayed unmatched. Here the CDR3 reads CASSHGLVGETQYF. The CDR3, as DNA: TGTGCCAGCAGCCACGGACTAGTGGGAGAGACCCAGTACTTC.

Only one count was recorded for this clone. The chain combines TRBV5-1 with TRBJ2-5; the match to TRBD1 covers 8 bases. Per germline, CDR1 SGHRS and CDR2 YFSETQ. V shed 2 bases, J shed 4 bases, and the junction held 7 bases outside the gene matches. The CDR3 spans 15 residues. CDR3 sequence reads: CASSFGSGGRETQYF. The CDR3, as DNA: TGCGCCAGCAGCTTCGGGTCAGGGGGCAGAGAGACCCAGTACTTC. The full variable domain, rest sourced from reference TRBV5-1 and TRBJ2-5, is KAGVTQTPRYLIKTRGQQVTLSCSPISGHRSVSWYQQTPGQGLQFLFEYFSETQRNKGNFPGRFSGRQFSNSRSEMNVSTLELGDSALYLCASSFGSGGRETQYFGPGTRLLVL.

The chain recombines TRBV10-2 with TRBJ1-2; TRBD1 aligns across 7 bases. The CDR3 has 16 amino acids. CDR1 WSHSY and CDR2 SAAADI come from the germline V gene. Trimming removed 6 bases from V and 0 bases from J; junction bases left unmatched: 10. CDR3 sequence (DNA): TGCGCCAGCAGCGACCCGGGACAGACAACTAACTATGGCTACACCTTC. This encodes CASSDPGQTTNYGYTF.

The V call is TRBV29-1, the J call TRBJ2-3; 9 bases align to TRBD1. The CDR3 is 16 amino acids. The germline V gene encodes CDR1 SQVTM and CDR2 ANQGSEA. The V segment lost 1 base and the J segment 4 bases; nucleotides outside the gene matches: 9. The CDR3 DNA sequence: TGCAGCGTTGAAGCCGGGGACAGGGTTTTACCAGATACGCAGTATTTT. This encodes CSVEAGDRVLPDTQYF.

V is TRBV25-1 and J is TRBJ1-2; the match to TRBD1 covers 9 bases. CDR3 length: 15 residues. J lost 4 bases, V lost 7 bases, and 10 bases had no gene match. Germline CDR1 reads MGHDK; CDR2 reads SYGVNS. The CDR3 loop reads CASNPTGTGTYGYTF. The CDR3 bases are TGTGCCAGCAATCCGACCGGGACAGGGACCTATGGCTACACCTTC.

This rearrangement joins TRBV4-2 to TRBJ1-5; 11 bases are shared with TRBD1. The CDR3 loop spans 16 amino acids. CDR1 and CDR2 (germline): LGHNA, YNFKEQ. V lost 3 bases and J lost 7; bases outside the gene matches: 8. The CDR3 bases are TGTGCCAGCAGCCATCACCGGGACAGGGGGGAACAGCCCCAGCATTTT. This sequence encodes CASSHHRDRGEQPQHF.

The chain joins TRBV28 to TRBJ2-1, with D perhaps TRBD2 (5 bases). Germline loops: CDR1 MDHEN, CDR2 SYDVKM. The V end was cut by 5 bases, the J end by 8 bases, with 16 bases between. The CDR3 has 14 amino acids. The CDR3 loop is CASSILGGFDEQFF. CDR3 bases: TGTGCCAGCAGTATACTAGGAGGCTTCGATGAGCAGTTCTTC.

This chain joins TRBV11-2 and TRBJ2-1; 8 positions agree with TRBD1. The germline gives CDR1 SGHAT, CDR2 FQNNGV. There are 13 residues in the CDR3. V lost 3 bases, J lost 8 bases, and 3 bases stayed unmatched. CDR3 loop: CASSFDRGDEQFF. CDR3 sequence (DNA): TGTGCCAGCAGCTTCGACAGGGGCGATGAGCAGTTCTTC.

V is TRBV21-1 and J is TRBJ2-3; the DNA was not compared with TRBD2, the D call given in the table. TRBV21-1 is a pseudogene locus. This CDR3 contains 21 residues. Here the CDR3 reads CASSIFWGTSGPKGSTDTQYF. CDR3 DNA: TGTGCCAGCAGCATCTTCTGGGGGACTTCCGGGCCGAAGGGGAGCACAGATACGCAGTATTTT.

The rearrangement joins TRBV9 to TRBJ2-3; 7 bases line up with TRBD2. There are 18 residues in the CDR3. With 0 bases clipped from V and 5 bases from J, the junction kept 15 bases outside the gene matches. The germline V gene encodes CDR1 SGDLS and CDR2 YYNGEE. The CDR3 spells CASSVDGRLREMKDTQYF. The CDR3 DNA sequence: TGTGCCAGCAGCGTAGATGGGCGGTTGCGGGAGATGAAAGATACGCAGTATTTT.

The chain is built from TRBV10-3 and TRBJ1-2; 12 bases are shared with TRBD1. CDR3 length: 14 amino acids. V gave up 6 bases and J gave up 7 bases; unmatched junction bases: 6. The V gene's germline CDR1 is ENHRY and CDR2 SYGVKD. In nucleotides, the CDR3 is TGTGCCATCAGCCCGGGACAGGGGGCGGGTGGCTACACCTTC. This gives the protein CAISPGQGAGGYTF.

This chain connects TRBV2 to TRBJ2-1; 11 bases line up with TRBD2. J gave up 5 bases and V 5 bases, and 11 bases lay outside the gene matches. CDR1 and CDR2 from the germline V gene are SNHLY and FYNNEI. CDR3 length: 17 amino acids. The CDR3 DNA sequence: TGTGCCAGCAGTTCGCAACTAGCGGGAGCGGCGCACAATGAGCAGTTCTTC. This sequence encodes CASSSQLAGAAHNEQFF.

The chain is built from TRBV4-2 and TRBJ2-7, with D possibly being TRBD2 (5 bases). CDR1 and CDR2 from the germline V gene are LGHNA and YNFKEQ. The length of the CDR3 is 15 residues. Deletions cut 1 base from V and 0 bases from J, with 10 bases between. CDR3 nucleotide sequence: TGTGCCAGCAGCCAAGGTCCGGGAAGCTCCTACGAGCAGTACTTC. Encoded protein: CASSQGPGSSYEQYF.

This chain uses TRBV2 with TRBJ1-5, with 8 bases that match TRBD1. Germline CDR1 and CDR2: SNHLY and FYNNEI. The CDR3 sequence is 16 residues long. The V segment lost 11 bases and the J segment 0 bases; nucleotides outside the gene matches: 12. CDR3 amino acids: CAAGGRTAYSNQPQHF. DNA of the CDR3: TGTGCCGCAGGGGGCCGGACAGCTTATAGCAATCAGCCCCAGCATTTT.

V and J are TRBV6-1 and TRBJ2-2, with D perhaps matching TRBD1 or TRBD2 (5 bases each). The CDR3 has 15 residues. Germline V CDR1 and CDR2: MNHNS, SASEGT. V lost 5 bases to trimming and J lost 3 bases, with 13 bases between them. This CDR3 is CASSRGAGYTGELFF. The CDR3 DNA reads TGTGCCAGCAGTAGAGGGGCAGGGTACACCGGGGAGCTGTTTTTT.

The CDR3 reads CASSLFTRGNEQFF. The DNA of the CDR3 is TGTGCCAGCAGCTTATTTACCCGCGGGAATGAGCAGTTCTTC. The V and J genes are TRBV7-2 and TRBJ2-1; perhaps TRBD2 as D (5 bases). This CDR3 is built from 14 residues. Germline lookup yields CDR1 SGHTA and CDR2 FQGNSA. Trimming shortened V by 2 bases and J by 7 bases, and 12 bases separated the two germline ends.

DNA of the CDR3: TGTGCCAGCAGCCACGGGACTAGCGGTTTTGGACGGGAGACCCAGTACTTC. Translated, it gives CASSHGTSGFGRETQYF. The chain is built from TRBV28 and TRBJ2-5, with 11 bases lining up with TRBD2. V shed 6 bases, J shed 5 bases, and the junction held 14 bases outside the gene matches. Germline V gene data show CDR1 as MDHEN and CDR2 as SYDVKM. The CDR3 has 17 amino acids.

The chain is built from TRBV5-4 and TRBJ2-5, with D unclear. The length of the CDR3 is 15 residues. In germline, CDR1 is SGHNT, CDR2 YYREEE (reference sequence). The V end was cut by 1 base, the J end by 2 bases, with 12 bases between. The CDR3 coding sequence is TGTGCCAGCAGCTTGACGTTAGGGTGGCAAGAGACCCAGTACTTC. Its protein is CASSLTLGWQETQYF.

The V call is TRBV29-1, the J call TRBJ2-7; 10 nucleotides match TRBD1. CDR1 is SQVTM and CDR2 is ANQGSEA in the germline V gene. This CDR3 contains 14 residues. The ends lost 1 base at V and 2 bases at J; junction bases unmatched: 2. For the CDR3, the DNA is TGCAGCGTTGAAGGGGGACAGGGGACCTACGAGCAGTACTTC. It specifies CSVEGGQGTYEQYF.

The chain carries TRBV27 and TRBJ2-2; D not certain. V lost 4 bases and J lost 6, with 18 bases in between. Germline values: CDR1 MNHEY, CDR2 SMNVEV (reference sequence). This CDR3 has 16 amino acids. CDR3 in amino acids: CASSSYLRGRAGELFF. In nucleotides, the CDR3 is TGTGCCAGCAGTTCTTATCTGCGTGGTAGGGCCGGGGAGCTGTTTTTT.

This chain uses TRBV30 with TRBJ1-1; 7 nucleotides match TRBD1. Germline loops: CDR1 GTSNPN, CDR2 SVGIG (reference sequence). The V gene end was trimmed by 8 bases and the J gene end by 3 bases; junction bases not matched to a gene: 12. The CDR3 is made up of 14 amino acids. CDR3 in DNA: TGTGCCCTTGGGACAGCCAGGTATGACACTGAAGCTTTCTTT. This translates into CALGTARYDTEAFF.

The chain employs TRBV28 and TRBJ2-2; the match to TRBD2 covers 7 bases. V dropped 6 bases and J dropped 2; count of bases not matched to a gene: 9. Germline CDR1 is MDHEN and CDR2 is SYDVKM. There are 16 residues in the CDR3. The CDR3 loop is CASRSSGKVNTGELFF. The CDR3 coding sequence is TGTGCCAGCAGGTCTAGCGGTAAAGTCAACACCGGGGAGCTGTTTTTT.